The 19 T cell receptor beta chains below all came from one sample that was sequenced in a study of neurological immune-mediated disorders. TCRdb reanalysed the 5' RACE reads using MiXCR and keeps one entry per CDR3 protein. The sample has 30,000 or so distinct CDR3 sequences, 12% seen once; the top ten hold 6% to 8%. Sequenced sample: PBMCs. The origin of the receptors is a man aged 55-75 years in good health.

This clonotype was counted many times. V and J are TRBV12-3 or TRBV12-4 and TRBJ2-3; 10 bases are a match to TRBD2. Germline trimming cut 7 bases from V and 1 base from J; bases unmatched to any gene: 5. The CDR3 runs 15 residues. CDR3 DNA: TGTGCCAGCATCGTAGCGGGGGGTGGCACAGATACGCAGTATTTT. Translated, it gives CASIVAGGGTDTQYF.

This clonotype showed up many times. The V and J genes are TRBV12-3 or TRBV12-4 and TRBJ1-2; 8 bases are a match to TRBD1. After removal of 3 bases from V and 7 bases from J, the junction contained 4 bases not matched to a gene. This CDR3 comprises 13 residues. For the CDR3, the DNA is TGTGCCAGCAGTTTGTACAGGGGGGGTGGCTACACCTTC. Translated: CASSLYRGGGYTF.

Remarks on this clonotype: A junction end diverges from the germline sequence, so it may reflect a read error. The V gene is TRBV5-1, the J gene TRBJ1-1; 7 bases match TRBD1. The CDR3 sequence is 15 residues long. CDR1 and CDR2 (germline): SGHRS, YFSETQ. CDR3 DNA sequence: TGCTCCAGCAGCTTGGTTCCAGGGGGGAACAATGAAGCTTTCTTT. Amino acid sequence: CSSSLVPGGNNEAFF.

This clonotype has a count of ten or more. This rearrangement joins TRBV9 to TRBJ2-7; TRBD1 is a possible D gene (5 bases). Trimming shortened V by 4 bases and J by 5 bases, and 19 bases separated the two germline ends. The germline gives CDR1 SGDLS, CDR2 YYNGEE. The CDR3 sequence is 15 residues long. CDR3 sequence reads: CASSRGASLRDEQYF. CDR3 DNA sequence: TGTGCCAGCAGCCGTGGGGCCAGTCTCAGGGACGAGCAGTACTTC.

This clonotype is labeled medium-sized (0.01 to 0.1%). This chain connects TRBV20-1 to TRBJ2-5, with TRBD1 matching 8 bases. The CDR3 sequence is 14 residues long. Germline CDR1 DFQATT, CDR2 SNEGSKA (reference sequence). V shed 5 bases and J 5 bases; nucleotides not matched to a gene: 10. CDR3 protein: CSARRQGRRETQYF. As DNA, the CDR3 is TGCAGTGCTCGCCGACAGGGGAGGAGGGAGACCCAGTACTTC.

This clonotype was counted many times. This rearrangement joins TRBV27 to TRBJ1-2; possible D gene TRBD1, 6 bases. Germline-derived CDR1 and CDR2 are MNHEY and SMNVEV (reference sequence). The CDR3 has 15 residues. Trimming stripped 10 bases from V and 1 base from J, with 19 bases between. CDR3 region: CATKRETDSNYGYTF. DNA for the CDR3: TGTGCCACTAAACGAGAAACGGACAGTAACTATGGCTACACCTTC.

The chain carries TRBV10-1 and TRBJ2-7, with 7 positions matching TRBD1. The CDR3 is 12 residues long. Germline-derived CDR1 and CDR2 are WNHNN and SYGVQD (reference sequence). The V gene end was trimmed by 6 bases and the J gene end by 6 bases; junction bases not matched to a gene: 5. Written as DNA, the CDR3 is TGCGCCAGCAGCGCCCCAGGGGGCGAGCAGTACTTC. Translating gives CASSAPGGEQYF.

There are many counts of this clonotype. The chain couples TRBV20-1 to TRBJ1-1; the D gene is possibly TRBD1 (5 bases). The CDR3 runs to 15 residues. Germline V gene lookup returns CDR1 DFQATT and CDR2 SNEGSKA (reference sequence). Trimming stripped 2 bases from V and 4 bases from J, with 17 bases between. The CDR3 region is CSARTTGRFFTEAFF. The CDR3 bases are TGCAGTGCTAGAACGACGGGACGGTTCTTCACTGAAGCTTTCTTT.

This clonotype occurred once. A read error is possible here, since a much larger clone lies one base away. The rearrangement links TRBV6-2 or TRBV6-3 to TRBJ2-2, with unresolved D. Trimming left V 0 bases short and J 2 bases short, with 7 bases between. Germline V gene sequence: CDR1 MNHEY, CDR2 SVGEGT. The CDR3 extends over 15 amino acids. CDR3 nucleotide sequence: TGTGCCAGCAGTTACTCCAGCGATAACACCGGGGAGCTGTTTTTT. Protein: CASSYSSDNTGELFF.

This clonotype was observed at least ten times. The chain is built from TRBV2 and TRBJ1-1; the D is unclear. V dropped 5 bases and J dropped 3 bases, with 10 bases sitting between them. Germline values: CDR1 SNHLY, CDR2 FYNNEI. This CDR3 has 13 residues. The CDR3 DNA sequence: TGTGCCAGCAGTCCTCTAGGTTACACTGAAGCTTTCTTT. This codes for CASSPLGYTEAFF.

Many counts were recorded for this clonotype. The CDR3 DNA reads as TGCAGCGTTGAGGTTGACAGGGGCACCGGGGAGCTGTTTTTT. Its translation: CSVEVDRGTGELFF. The chain is built from TRBV29-1 and TRBJ2-2; TRBD1 aligns across 8 bases. CDR3 length: 14 residues. With 3 bases clipped from V and 4 bases from J, the junction kept 4 bases outside the gene matches. CDR1 SQVTM and CDR2 ANQGSEA come from the germline V gene.

This clonotype was recorded at least ten times. The rearrangement links TRBV5-1 to TRBJ2-7, with 12 nucleotides matching TRBD2. Unmatched junction bases numbered 5, after V lost 5 bases and J lost 5 bases. This CDR3 contains 14 residues. CDR1 and CDR2 (germline): SGHRS, YFSETQ. The CDR3 DNA is TGCGCCAGCAGTCCGACTAGCGGGAGCAACGAGCAGTACTTC. Its protein is CASSPTSGSNEQYF.

This clonotype was picked up many times. The rearrangement uses TRBV7-8 and TRBJ2-5; 8 positions agree with TRBD1. Germline V gene data show CDR1 as SGHVS and CDR2 as FQNEAQ. This CDR3 comprises 15 residues. Unmatched junction bases numbered 7, after V lost 5 bases and J lost 2 bases. CDR3 DNA sequence: TGTGCCAGCAGCCCCCGGACAGGGCGGCAAGAGACCCAGTACTTC. Its protein product is CASSPRTGRQETQYF.

The table lists this clonotype with many counts. The chain couples TRBV6-5 to TRBJ2-7, with D unclear. V gave up 5 bases and J gave up 2 bases, with 10 bases separating them. Germline assignment: CDR1 MNHEY and CDR2 SVGAGI. The CDR3 is made up of 13 amino acids. CDR3 in amino acids: CASSLGFPYEQYF. CDR3 bases: TGTGCCAGCAGTCTGGGGTTCCCCTACGAGCAGTACTTC.

This clonotype was recorded at least ten times. The gene calls are TRBV5-1 and TRBJ2-1; D is undetermined. This CDR3 has 13 residues. The ends were cut back, 1 base at V and 7 bases at J, with 9 bases in the middle. The germline V gene encodes CDR1 SGHRS and CDR2 YFSETQ. The CDR3 protein is CASSLYRRNEQFF. The CDR3 nucleotides read TGCGCCAGCAGCTTGTATCGTCGGAATGAGCAGTTCTTC.

The sample holds many counts of this clonotype. The chain links TRBV27 to TRBJ2-7; 8 bases fit TRBD1. CDR3 length: 13 residues. CDR1 and CDR2 (germline): MNHEY, SMNVEV (reference sequence). V lost 4 bases to trimming and J lost 6 bases; unmatched junction nucleotides: 5. This CDR3 is CASSWTGIGEQYF. The CDR3 coding sequence is TGTGCCAGCAGTTGGACAGGGATCGGCGAGCAGTACTTC.

This clonotype was counted at least ten times. The chain uses TRBV20-1 and TRBJ2-7, with TRBD1 matching over 7 bases. J lost 6 bases, V lost 5 bases, and 10 bases had no gene match. From germline, CDR1 is DFQATT and CDR2 SNEGSKA (reference sequence). The length of the CDR3 is 13 residues. For the CDR3, the DNA is TGCAGTGCTCCACAAGGACAGGACCGCGAGCAGTACTTC. This sequence encodes CSAPQGQDREQYF.

The table lists this clonotype with many counts. This chain connects TRBV9 to TRBJ2-1; D is possibly TRBD2 (6 bases). The germline V gene has CDR1 SGDLS and CDR2 YYNGEE. V was shortened by 0 bases and J by 3 bases, with 10 bases between the two germline ends. The CDR3 totals 15 residues. The CDR3 loop reads CASSVETGDYNEQFF. CDR3 sequence (DNA): TGTGCCAGCAGCGTAGAGACGGGGGACTACAATGAGCAGTTCTTC.

This clonotype was counted at least ten times. This chain links TRBV20-1 with TRBJ2-1, with D perhaps matching TRBD2 (5 bases). Germline V lookup: CDR1 DFQATT, CDR2 SNEGSKA (reference sequence). V lost 5 bases and J lost 6, with 17 bases in between. The CDR3 loop spans 14 amino acids. The DNA of the CDR3 is TGCAGTGCTCTATGGACTGGCCGCGGCAATGAGCAGTTCTTC. This gives the protein CSALWTGRGNEQFF.